These 30 T cell receptor beta chains were sequenced from one sample in a study of blood T cell repertoires in COVID-19. Libraries were prepared by immunoSEQ multiplex PCR; TCRdb keeps only in-frame clonotypes and omits some of them. The table includes about 67,000 clones, 87% detected once. The sequencing sample was made of peripheral blood. Receptors originate from a woman older than 75 with acute or convalescent COVID-19.

The chain's CDR3 is CASSPSRGNEQYF. The CDR3, as DNA: TGTGCCAGCTCACCATCAAGGGGGAACGAGCAGTACTTC. The V and J genes are TRBV18 and TRBJ2-7; D is possibly TRBD1 (6 bases). The CDR3 consists of 13 residues. Trimming stripped 2 bases from V and 5 bases from J, with 10 bases between. Per germline, CDR1 KGHSH and CDR2 LQKENI.

This rearrangement joins TRBV5-1 to TRBJ1-1; no clear D. Deletions cut 2 bases from V and 2 bases from J, with 10 bases between. Germline V lookup: CDR1 SGHRS, CDR2 YFSETQ. This CDR3 spans 14 amino acids. The CDR3 nucleotides read TGCGCCAGCAGCTTCGTTGGAGATAACACTGAAGCTTTCTTT. Its translation: CASSFVGDNTEAFF.

The J gene is TRBJ1-1, the V gene TRBV19, with a weak D call TRBD1 (6 bases). CDR3 length: 17 residues. V was pared by 3 bases and J by 4 bases, with 21 bases between. Germline V gene sequence: CDR1 LNHDA, CDR2 SQIVND (reference sequence). The CDR3 is CASSIGFGGALGTEAFF. The CDR3 region has the DNA TGTGCCAGTAGTATTGGGTTCGGGGGGGCATTGGGCACTGAAGCTTTCTTT.

This chain joins TRBV9 and TRBJ2-7, with D perhaps matching TRBD1 (8 bases). The CDR3 loop spans 15 amino acids. The germline CDR1 and CDR2 sequences are SGDLS and YYNGEE. With 3 bases removed from V and 5 bases from J, the gap between germline ends came to 18 bases. Here the CDR3 reads CASSARGQGGDEQYF. CDR3 DNA sequence: TGTGCCAGCAGCGCCCGCGGACAGGGAGGGGACGAGCAGTACTTC.

The V call is TRBV24-1, the J call TRBJ2-2; D gene uncertain. The CDR3 length is 16 residues. CDR1 and CDR2 (germline): KGHDR, SFDVKD. V was shortened by 4 bases and J by 4 bases, with 15 bases between the two germline ends. DNA for the CDR3: TGTGCCACCAGTGAAAGACCCACTATGGGCACCGGGGAGCTGTTTTTT. Protein sequence: CATSERPTMGTGELFF.

The V gene is TRBV14, the J gene TRBJ2-5; 7 nucleotides line up with TRBD2. The CDR3 is made up of 12 amino acids. From germline, CDR1 is SGHDN and CDR2 FVKESK. V shed 4 bases and J 9 bases; nucleotides not matched to a gene: 5. CDR3 loop: CASSRTSKSQYF. In DNA form, the CDR3 reads TGTGCCAGCAGCCGGACTAGTAAGTCCCAGTACTTC. The entire variable domain, with the rest obtained from reference TRBV14 and TRBJ2-5, is as follows: EAGVTQFPSHSVIEKGQTVTLRCDPISGHDNLYWYRRVMGKEIKFLLHFVKESKQDESGMPNNRFLAERTGGTYSTLKVQPAELEDSGVYFCASSRTSKSQYFGPGTRLLVL.

This clone was seen just once. The rearrangement joins TRBV7-9 to TRBJ1-1; D gene uncertain. The CDR3 contains 13 residues. Trimming took 3 bases from V and 0 from J, leaving 5 bases between them. CDR1 and CDR2 from the germline V gene are SEHNR and FQNEAQ (reference sequence). In nucleotides, the CDR3 is TGTGCCAGCAGCTTCCTACTGAACACTGAAGCTTTCTTT. It encodes CASSFLLNTEAFF. Supplemented by reference TRBV7-9 and TRBJ1-1, the full variable domain reads DTGVSQNPRHKITKRGQNVTFRCDPISEHNRLYWYRQTLGQGPEFLTYFQNEAQLEKSRLLSDRFSAERPKGSFSTLEIQRTEQGDSAMYLCASSFLLNTEAFFGQGTRLTVV.

The chain carries TRBV2 and TRBJ1-2, with D possibly TRBD1 on 6 matching bases. Trimming removed 2 bases at V and 8 bases at J, with 15 bases between. CDR3 length equals 14 residues. The germline CDR1 and CDR2 sequences are SNHLY and FYNNEI. The CDR3: CASSERRGGDGYTF. The CDR3, as DNA: TGTGCCAGCAGTGAACGCAGGGGCGGAGACGGCTACACCTTC.

The rearrangement links TRBV5-1 to TRBJ2-7, with 7 bases lining up with TRBD2. Trimming removed 0 bases from V and 0 bases from J; junction bases left unmatched: 6. Per the germline V gene, CDR1 is SGHRS and CDR2 is YFSETQ. This CDR3 is 16 amino acids long. The CDR3 coding sequence is TGCGCCAGCAGCTTGGCGGCTAGCGGAATCTCCTACGAGCAGTACTTC. Translated, it gives CASSLAASGISYEQYF.

This clone showed up just a few times. V gene TRBV10-3 combines with J gene TRBJ2-3; TRBD2 matches 8 bases. The CDR3 is made up of 15 amino acids. Trimming took 5 bases from V and 5 from J; bases not matched to a gene: 9. Germline V CDR1 and CDR2: ENHRY, SYGVKD. Here the CDR3 DNA reads TGTGCCATCAGTAGCAACGGGGGGGCTGGAGATACGCAGTATTTT. Translation: CAISSNGGAGDTQYF.

V and J are TRBV18 and TRBJ1-3; 8 bases map to TRBD1. V was pared by 3 bases and J by 2 bases, with 3 bases of the junction left unmatched. This CDR3 region has 15 residues. The germline CDR1 and CDR2 sequences are KGHSH and LQKENI. CDR3: CASSPTGAPGNTIYF. CDR3 nucleotides: TGTGCCAGCTCACCGACAGGGGCACCTGGAAACACCATATATTTT.

CDR3 bases: TGTGCCAGTAGGGTGACAGGGGGCAACACTGAAGCTTTCTTT. It yields the protein CASRVTGGNTEAFF. The chain has TRBV19 and TRBJ1-1, with 10 positions matching TRBD1. Germline-derived CDR1 and CDR2 are LNHDA and SQIVND (reference sequence). The CDR3 covers 14 residues. V lost 6 bases, J lost 2 bases, and 3 bases stayed unmatched.

This clone was seen a few times. This sequence joins TRBV29-1 and TRBJ2-6, with D unresolved. V was pared by 7 bases and J by 1 base, with 5 bases between. Germline V gene lookup returns CDR1 SQVTM and CDR2 ANQGSEA. The CDR3 covers 12 residues. DNA of the CDR3: TGCAGCGCTATGTCTGGGGCCAACGTCCTGACTTTC. Its protein product is CSAMSGANVLTF.

The rearrangement joins TRBV6-1 to TRBJ2-3; perhaps TRBD1 as D (6 bases). Looked up from germline, CDR1 is MNHNS and CDR2 is SASEGT. The CDR3 has 16 amino acids. V was cut by 4 bases and J by 2 bases, with 16 bases left in between. Here the CDR3 DNA reads TGTGCCAGCAGTGCGGCCAGGGGCCCAATCACAGATACGCAGTATTTT. It is translated as CASSAARGPITDTQYF.

CDR3 coding DNA: TGTGCCAGCAGACCTGTGGGGCGCTCCTACAATGAGCAGTTCTTC. It specifies CASRPVGRSYNEQFF. The V gene is TRBV6-5, the J gene TRBJ2-1, with a possible D match to TRBD1 (5 bases). CDR1 and CDR2 from the germline V gene are MNHEY and SVGAGI. Trimming left V 6 bases short and J 0 bases short, with 12 bases between. The CDR3 consists of 15 residues.

The chain uses TRBV2 and TRBJ1-6, with D maybe TRBD1 (5 bases). V lost 7 bases, J lost 14 bases, and 18 bases lay in between. Germline V gene data show CDR1 as SNHLY and CDR2 as FYNNEI. The CDR3 covers 13 residues. CDR3 in DNA: TGTGCCAGCACCGGTAGAGCCCAGGGCTCCCTCCACTTT. It codes for CASTGRAQGSLHF.

The CDR3 is CATSSRQGADYGYTF. CDR3 bases: TGTGCCACCAGCAGTCGACAGGGAGCGGACTATGGCTACACCTTC. This chain joins TRBV15 and TRBJ1-2, with TRBD1 matching 7 bases. The CDR3 loop spans 15 amino acids. The germline V gene has CDR1 LNHNV and CDR2 YYDKDF (reference sequence). V was clipped by 3 bases and J by 3 bases; unmatched bases: 7.

This clone appeared a few times. The V and J genes are TRBV10-3 and TRBJ2-2; a possible D gene is TRBD1 (6 bases). The CDR3 has 18 amino acids. V gave up 4 bases and J gave up 0 bases, with 18 bases separating them. Germline loops: CDR1 ENHRY, CDR2 SYGVKD. The CDR3 coding sequence is TGTGCCATCAGTGGAGGGGGTAGCCTTGGCCCGAACACCGGGGAGCTGTTTTTT. Translation: CAISGGGSLGPNTGELFF.

The V and J genes are TRBV9 and TRBJ2-2, with D possibly being TRBD2 (5 bases). Trimming took off 4 bases at V and 2 bases at J, with 12 bases between the two ends. The CDR3 has 15 amino acids. Germline CDR1 reads SGDLS; CDR2 reads YYNGEE. As DNA, the CDR3 is TGTGCCAGCAGCCGCCGGACTGAAAACACCGGGGAGCTGTTTTTT. As protein: CASSRRTENTGELFF.

The gene calls are TRBV5-6 and TRBJ2-3; 8 nucleotides line up with TRBD2. The germline V gene has CDR1 SGHDT and CDR2 YYEEEE. The CDR3 loop spans 16 amino acids. V trimming: 0 bases; J trimming: 2 bases; junction bases outside the gene matches: 5. CDR3 sequence: CASSLVGGGPTDTQYF. The CDR3 DNA reads TGTGCCAGCAGCTTGGTCGGCGGGGGGCCCACAGATACGCAGTATTTT.

The V and J genes are TRBV7-6 and TRBJ2-1; a weak D match, TRBD2 (6 bases). Germline V gene sequence: CDR1 SGHVS, CDR2 FNYEAQ. This CDR3 has 15 amino acids. The germline V and J ends were trimmed by 5 bases and 0 bases, with 11 bases remaining between them. The CDR3 sequence is CASSAAGISYNEQFF. The CDR3 region has the DNA TGTGCCAGCAGCGCCGCGGGAATCTCCTACAATGAGCAGTTCTTC.

This clone was picked up a small number of times. This chain uses TRBV28 with TRBJ1-6; 9 positions match TRBD1. This CDR3 has 17 amino acids. The V and J ends lost 5 bases and 6 bases, in that order; junction bases with no gene match: 11. Per germline, CDR1 MDHEN and CDR2 SYDVKM. The CDR3 loop reads CASSQSDRGSSNSPLHF. The CDR3 DNA reads as TGTGCCAGCAGTCAATCGGACAGGGGATCTAGTAATTCACCCCTCCACTTT. The variable domain in full, with the rest retrieved from reference TRBV28 and TRBJ1-6, is DVKVTQSSRYLVKRTGEKVFLECVQDMDHENMFWYRQDPGLGLRLIYFSYDVKMKEKGDIPEGYSVSREKKERFSLILESASTNQTSMYLCASSQSDRGSSNSPLHFGNGTRLTVT.

The chain links TRBV6-2 or TRBV6-3 to TRBJ2-7; TRBD2 might be the D (6 bases). CDR1 is MNHEY and CDR2 is SVGEGT in the germline V gene. The germline V and J ends were trimmed by 5 bases and 4 bases, with 12 bases remaining between them. The CDR3 covers 13 residues. The CDR3 coding sequence is TGTGCCAGCAGTCCAAGCGGGTCTTACGAGCAGTACTTC. This gives the protein CASSPSGSYEQYF.

The chain uses TRBV12-3 or TRBV12-4 and TRBJ2-3, with 7 positions matching TRBD1. J was trimmed by 14 bases and V by 3 bases; bases with no gene match: 5. This CDR3 spans 11 amino acids. CDR3 region: CASSLEGTAYF. The CDR3 DNA reads TGTGCCAGCAGTTTGGAAGGGACAGCGTATTTT.

The chain couples TRBV6-5 to TRBJ1-2; weak D call: TRBD1 (6 bases). The CDR3 has 15 residues. The V and J ends lost 10 bases and 7 bases respectively, with 25 bases between them. In germline, CDR1 is MNHEY, CDR2 SVGAGI. CDR3 in DNA: TGTGCCACAGACTTTGGGGGGGGCGTCGTCCCTGGCTACACCTTC. Residues: CATDFGGGVVPGYTF.

This chain joins TRBV2 and TRBJ2-7; D is perhaps TRBD1 (6 bases). CDR3 length: 15 amino acids. The V end was cut by 4 bases, the J end by 0 bases, with 13 bases between. Germline CDR1 and CDR2: SNHLY and FYNNEI. CDR3 loop: CASSAEGQPSYEQYF. The CDR3 nucleotides are TGTGCCAGCAGTGCAGAGGGACAACCCTCCTACGAGCAGTACTTC.

V usage is TRBV5-1 and J usage is TRBJ2-1; no reliable D call. This CDR3 region has 13 residues. Trimming stripped 1 base from V and 6 bases from J, with 8 bases between. Germline CDR1 reads SGHRS; CDR2 reads YFSETQ. CDR3 nucleotides: TGCGCCAGCAGCTTGAGCACTTCCAATGAGCAGTTCTTC. Protein sequence: CASSLSTSNEQFF.

The chain employs TRBV19 and TRBJ2-7; possible D gene TRBD2, 6 bases. V shed 5 bases and J shed 7 bases, with 21 bases lying between them. The germline gives CDR1 LNHDA, CDR2 SQIVND (reference sequence). The CDR3 runs 15 residues. The CDR3 DNA reads as TGTGCCAGTAGTTTACACGCGGGACGGGGGACTGAGCAGTACTTC. Amino acids: CASSLHAGRGTEQYF.

The V gene is TRBV6-4, the J gene TRBJ1-1; D not certain. The CDR3 runs to 13 residues. V dropped 6 bases and J dropped 1 base, with 9 bases sitting between them. Germline CDR1 and CDR2: MRHNA and SNTAGT. In DNA, the CDR3 is TGTGCCAGCAGACTACAAGCGAACACTGAAGCTTTCTTT. This translates into CASRLQANTEAFF.

The V gene is TRBV7-2, the J gene TRBJ2-7; a possible D gene is TRBD1 (6 bases). This CDR3 is 13 amino acids long. Looked up from germline, CDR1 is SGHTA and CDR2 is FQGNSA. V was shortened by 10 bases and J by 0 bases, with 13 bases between the two germline ends. Written as DNA, the CDR3 is TGTGCCACTCACGGGGACATCTCCTACGAGCAGTACTTC. Its protein product is CATHGDISYEQYF.